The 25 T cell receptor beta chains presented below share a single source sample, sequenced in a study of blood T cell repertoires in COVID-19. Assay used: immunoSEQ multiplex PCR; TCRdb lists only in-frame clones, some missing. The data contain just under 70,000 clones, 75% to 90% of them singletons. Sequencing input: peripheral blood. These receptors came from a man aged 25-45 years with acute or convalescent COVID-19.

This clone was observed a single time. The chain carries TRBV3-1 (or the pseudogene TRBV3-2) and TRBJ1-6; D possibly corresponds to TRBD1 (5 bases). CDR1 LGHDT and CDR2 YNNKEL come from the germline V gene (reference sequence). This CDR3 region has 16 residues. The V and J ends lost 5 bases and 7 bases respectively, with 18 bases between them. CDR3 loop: CASSERGRIQNSPLHF. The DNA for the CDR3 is TGTGCCAGCAGCGAAAGGGGCAGGATACAGAATTCACCCCTCCACTTT.

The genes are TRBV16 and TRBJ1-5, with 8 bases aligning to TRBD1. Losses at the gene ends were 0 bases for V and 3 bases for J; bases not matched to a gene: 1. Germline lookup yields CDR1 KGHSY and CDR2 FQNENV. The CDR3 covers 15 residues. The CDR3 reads CASSQSGQANQPQHF. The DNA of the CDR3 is TGTGCCAGCAGCCAATCGGGACAGGCCAATCAGCCCCAGCATTTT.

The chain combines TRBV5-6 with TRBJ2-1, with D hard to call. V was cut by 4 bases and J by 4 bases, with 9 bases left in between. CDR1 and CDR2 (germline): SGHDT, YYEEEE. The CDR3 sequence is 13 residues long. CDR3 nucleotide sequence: TGTGCCAGCAGCCCTACCTCGTACAATGAGCAGTTCTTC. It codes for CASSPTSYNEQFF.

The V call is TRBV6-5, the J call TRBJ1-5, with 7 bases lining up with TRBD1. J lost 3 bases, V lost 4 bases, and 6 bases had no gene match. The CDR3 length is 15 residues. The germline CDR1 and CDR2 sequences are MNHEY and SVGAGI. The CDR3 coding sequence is TGTGCCAGCAGTTCCCAGGGGGGAAACAATCAGCCCCAGCATTTT. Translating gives CASSSQGGNNQPQHF.

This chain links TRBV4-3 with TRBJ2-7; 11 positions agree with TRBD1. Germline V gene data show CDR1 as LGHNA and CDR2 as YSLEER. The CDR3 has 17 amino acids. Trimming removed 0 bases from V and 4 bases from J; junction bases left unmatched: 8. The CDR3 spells CASSQEAGTGGVYEQYF. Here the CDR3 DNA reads TGCGCCAGCAGCCAAGAGGCCGGGACAGGGGGGGTTTACGAGCAGTACTTC.

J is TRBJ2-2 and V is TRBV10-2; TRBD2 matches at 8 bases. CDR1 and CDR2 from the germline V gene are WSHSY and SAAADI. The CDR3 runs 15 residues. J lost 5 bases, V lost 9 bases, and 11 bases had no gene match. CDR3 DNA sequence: TGCGCCAGGAGAAGGGCGGGAGGTACGACCGGGGAGCTGTTTTTT. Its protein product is CARRRAGGTTGELFF.

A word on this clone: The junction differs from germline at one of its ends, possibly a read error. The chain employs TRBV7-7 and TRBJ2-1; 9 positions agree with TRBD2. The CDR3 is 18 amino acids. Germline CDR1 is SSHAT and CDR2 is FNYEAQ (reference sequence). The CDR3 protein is CASSLLASGASSYNEQFF. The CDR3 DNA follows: TGTGCTAGCAGCTTATTGGCTAGCGGGGCGAGCTCCTACAATGAGCAGTTCTTC.

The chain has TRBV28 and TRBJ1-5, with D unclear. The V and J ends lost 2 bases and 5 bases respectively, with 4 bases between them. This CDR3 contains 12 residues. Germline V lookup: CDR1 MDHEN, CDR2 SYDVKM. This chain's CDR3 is CASSLRDQPQHF. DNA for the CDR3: TGTGCCAGCAGTTTACGGGATCAGCCCCAGCATTTT.

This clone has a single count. The CDR3 sequence is CASRTGLGTDTQYF. CDR3 DNA: TGTGCCAGCAGGACAGGGCTGGGCACAGATACGCAGTATTTT. The gene calls are TRBV11-2 and TRBJ2-3, with TRBD1 identical over 7 bases. Germline loops: CDR1 SGHAT, CDR2 FQNNGV. CDR3 length equals 14 residues. V gave up 6 bases and J gave up 1 base; unmatched junction bases: 4.

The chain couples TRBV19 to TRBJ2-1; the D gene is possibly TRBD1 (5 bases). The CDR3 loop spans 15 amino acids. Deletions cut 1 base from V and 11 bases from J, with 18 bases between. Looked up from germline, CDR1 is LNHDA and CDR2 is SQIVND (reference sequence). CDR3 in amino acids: CASSIVRQPTNQQFF. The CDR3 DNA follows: TGTGCCAGTAGTATAGTAAGACAGCCTACAAACCAGCAGTTCTTC.

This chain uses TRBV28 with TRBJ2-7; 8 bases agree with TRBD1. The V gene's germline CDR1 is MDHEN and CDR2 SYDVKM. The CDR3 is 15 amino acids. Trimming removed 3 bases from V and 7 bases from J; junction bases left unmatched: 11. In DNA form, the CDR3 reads TGTGCCAGCAGTTTCCGGGGCCAGGGGGCTAAAGAGCAGTACTTC. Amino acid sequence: CASSFRGQGAKEQYF.

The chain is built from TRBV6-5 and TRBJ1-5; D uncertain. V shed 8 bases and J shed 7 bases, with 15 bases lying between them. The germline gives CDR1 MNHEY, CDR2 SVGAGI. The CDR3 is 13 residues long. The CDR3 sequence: CASVRYGNQPQHF. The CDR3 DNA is TGTGCCAGCGTACGGTACGGGAACCAGCCCCAGCATTTT.

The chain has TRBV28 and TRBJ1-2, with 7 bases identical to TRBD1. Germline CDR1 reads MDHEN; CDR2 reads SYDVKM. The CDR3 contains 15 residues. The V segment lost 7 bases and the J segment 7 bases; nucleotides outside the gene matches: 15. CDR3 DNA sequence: TGTGCCAGCACCACCCCCCTGGCGAGGGGGCCTGGCTACACCTTC. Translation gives CASTTPLARGPGYTF.

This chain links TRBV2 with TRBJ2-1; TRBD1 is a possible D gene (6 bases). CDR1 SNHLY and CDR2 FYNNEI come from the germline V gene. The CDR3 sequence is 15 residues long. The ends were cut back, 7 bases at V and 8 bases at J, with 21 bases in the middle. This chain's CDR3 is CASTYRATRYDEQFF. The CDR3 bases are TGTGCCAGCACCTACAGGGCCACTCGGTACGATGAGCAGTTCTTC.

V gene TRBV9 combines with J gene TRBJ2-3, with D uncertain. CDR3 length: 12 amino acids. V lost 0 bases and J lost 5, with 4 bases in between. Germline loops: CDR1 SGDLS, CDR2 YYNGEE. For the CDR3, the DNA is TGTGCCAGCAGCGTAGCGGGAGATACGCAGTATTTT. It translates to CASSVAGDTQYF.

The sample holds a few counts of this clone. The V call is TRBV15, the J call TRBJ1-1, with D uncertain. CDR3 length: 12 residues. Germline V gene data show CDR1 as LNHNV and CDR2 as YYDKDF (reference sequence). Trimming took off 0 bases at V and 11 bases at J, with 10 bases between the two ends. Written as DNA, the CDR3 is TGTGCCACCAGCAGAGATACCTCTCGGGCTTTCTTT. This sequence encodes CATSRDTSRAFF.

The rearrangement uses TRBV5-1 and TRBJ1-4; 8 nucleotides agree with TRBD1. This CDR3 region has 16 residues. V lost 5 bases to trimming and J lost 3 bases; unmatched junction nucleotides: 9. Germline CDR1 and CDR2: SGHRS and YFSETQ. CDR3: CASRQQGAAANEKLFF. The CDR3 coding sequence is TGCGCCAGCAGACAGCAGGGGGCGGCAGCTAATGAAAAACTGTTTTTT.

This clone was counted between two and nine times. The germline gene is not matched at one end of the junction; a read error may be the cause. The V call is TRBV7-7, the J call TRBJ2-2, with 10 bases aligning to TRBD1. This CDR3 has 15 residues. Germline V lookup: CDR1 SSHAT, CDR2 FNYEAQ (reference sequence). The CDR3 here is CASSLDRGDQGELFF. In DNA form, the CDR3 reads TGTGCTAGCAGCTTGGACAGGGGGGACCAAGGGGAGCTGTTTTTT.

The CDR3 coding sequence is TGTGCCAGCAGACACTCTGGGGCCAACGTCCTGACTTTC. Its protein product is CASRHSGANVLTF. The rearrangement uses TRBV3-1 (or the pseudogene TRBV3-2) and TRBJ2-6; no reliable D call. Germline CDR1 is LGHDT and CDR2 is YNNKEL (reference sequence). The CDR3 extends over 13 amino acids. Trimming pared 6 bases from V and 0 bases from J, leaving 3 bases between.

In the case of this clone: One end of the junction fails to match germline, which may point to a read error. The CDR3 sequence is CDREETQYF. CDR3 in DNA: TGCGACAGGGAGGAGACCCAGTACTTC. V and J are TRBV24-1 and TRBJ2-5; 7 bases align to TRBD1. This CDR3 has 9 amino acids. CDR1 and CDR2 from the germline V gene are KGHDR and SFDVKD.

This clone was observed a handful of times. CDR3 sequence (DNA): TGTGCCAGCAGCTTTCACCGCGGGAGAGATTACGAGCAGTACTTC. Its protein is CASSFHRGRDYEQYF. V usage is TRBV11-2 and J usage is TRBJ2-7, with 7 bases matching TRBD2. J lost 4 bases, V lost 3 bases, and 9 bases had no gene match. Germline V gene sequence: CDR1 SGHAT, CDR2 FQNNGV. The CDR3 covers 15 residues.

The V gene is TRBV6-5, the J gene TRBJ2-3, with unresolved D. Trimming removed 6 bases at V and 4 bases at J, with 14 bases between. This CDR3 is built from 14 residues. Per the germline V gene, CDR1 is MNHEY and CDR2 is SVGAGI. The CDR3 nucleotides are TGTGCCAGCAGCCCCTACCTAGAACCAGATACGCAGTATTTT. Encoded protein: CASSPYLEPDTQYF.

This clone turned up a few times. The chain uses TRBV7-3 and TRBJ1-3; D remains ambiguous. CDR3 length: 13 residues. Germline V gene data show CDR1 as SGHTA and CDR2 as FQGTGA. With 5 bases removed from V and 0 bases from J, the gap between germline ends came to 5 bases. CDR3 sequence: CASSLDSGNTIYF. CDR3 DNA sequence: TGTGCCAGCAGCCTAGACTCTGGAAACACCATATATTTT.

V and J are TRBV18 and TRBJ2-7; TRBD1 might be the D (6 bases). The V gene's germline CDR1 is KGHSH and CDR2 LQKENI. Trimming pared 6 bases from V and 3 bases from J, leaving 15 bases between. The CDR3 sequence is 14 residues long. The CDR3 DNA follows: TGTGCCAGCTCCTTCACAGGGAGTGGCTACGAGCAGTACTTC. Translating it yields CASSFTGSGYEQYF.

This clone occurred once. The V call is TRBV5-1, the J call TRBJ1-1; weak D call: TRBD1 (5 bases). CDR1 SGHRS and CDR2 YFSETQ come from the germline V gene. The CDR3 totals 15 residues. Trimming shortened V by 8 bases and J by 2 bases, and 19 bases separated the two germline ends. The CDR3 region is CASNQGWSSNTEAFF. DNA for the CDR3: TGCGCCAGTAATCAGGGATGGAGTTCAAACACTGAAGCTTTCTTT. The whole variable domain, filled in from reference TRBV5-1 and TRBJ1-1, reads KAGVTQTPRYLIKTRGQQVTLSCSPISGHRSVSWYQQTPGQGLQFLFEYFSETQRNKGNFPGRFSGRQFSNSRSEMNVSTLELGDSALYLCASNQGWSSNTEAFFGQGTRLTVV.